This TCR beta chain was retrieved from a study of CD8+ T cells in alopecia areata. Treatment in this sample: oral pan-JAK inhibitor, 5-10 mg twice daily. The CDR3 length is 13 residues. Trimming shortened V by 7 bases and J by 3 bases, and 13 bases separated the two germline ends. Germline V lookup: CDR1 GTSNPN, CDR2 SVGIG (reference sequence). This clone was seen more than once but under ten times. TCR sequencing used cDNA made by reverse transcription of extracted RNA. Generated by immunoSEQ multiplex PCR, the TCRdb table keeps only in-frame clones and is missing some. The repertoire holds approximately 220,000 clones, with 35% to 45% as singletons.

This TCR came from a human donor with alopecia areata. The source was CD4+ T cells sorted from blood, collected at approximately week 30, from a patient treated with tofacitinib. The genes are TRBV30 and TRBJ1-5; D is perhaps TRBD1 (6 bases). CDR3: CAFSTGPNQPQHF. In nucleotides, the CDR3 is TGTGCCTTCTCTACAGGGCCCAATCAGCCCCAGCATTTT.